This passage covers 15 T cell receptor beta chains from one sample sequenced in a study of T cell clusters in autoimmune cytopenias. Some 39,000 genome equivalents of blood DNA were amplified for TRB. Multiplex touch-down PCR amplified TRB using TRB-A and TRB-B pools in one tube. TCRdb processed the multiplex PCR reads again and assigns one entry to each CDR3 protein, with no DNA. The sample has a few thousand distinct CDR3 sequences. Sequencing input: peripheral blood. The receptors shown here come from a human donor with an autoimmune cytopenia or autoimmune hepatitis (not recorded which).

This CDR3 is CASSPEVLALGGYTF. The chain couples TRBV18 to TRBJ1-2; TCRdb picks TRBD1, but there is no DNA to check that call. CDR1 is KGHSH and CDR2 is LQKENI in the germline V gene. The CDR3 sequence is 15 residues long.

This clonotype is classed as medium-sized by frequency. This chain connects TRBV14 to TRBJ2-3. CDR1 SGHDN and CDR2 FVKESK come from the germline V gene. The CDR3 is made up of 13 amino acids. The chain's CDR3 is CASSPFATYTQYF.

This clonotype is deemed medium-sized by its frequency. The chain joins TRBV29-1 to TRBJ1-4; there is no DNA to check the TCRdb D call of TRBD1. Germline CDR1 SQVTM, CDR2 ANQGSEA. The CDR3 has 11 residues. The CDR3 here is CTGFYNEKLFF.

According to its frequency, this clonotype is medium-sized. The rearrangement uses TRBV19 and TRBJ2-1; TCRdb returns TRBD2, unconfirmable since there is no DNA. There are 14 residues in the CDR3. From germline, CDR1 is LNHDA and CDR2 SQIVND (reference sequence). CDR3 loop: CASSIVGRSNEQFF.

This clonotype counts as medium-sized by frequency. The chain uses TRBV18 and TRBJ1-1; the D call of TRBD1 rests on TCRdb alone, since no DNA is present to check it. This CDR3 is built from 17 residues. In germline, CDR1 is KGHSH, CDR2 LQKENI. CDR3 residues: CASSPPVGGLVNTEAFF.

This clonotype is classed as medium-sized by frequency. The chain links TRBV7-3 to TRBJ2-1; the TCRdb call, TRBD2, lacks DNA for checking. The germline V gene has CDR1 SGHTA and CDR2 FQGTGA. The CDR3 loop spans 15 amino acids. The CDR3 region is CASSQLAGGTGEQFF.

The chain uses TRBV12-3 or TRBV12-4 and TRBJ1-6; with no DNA, the TCRdb D assignment of TRBD1 cannot be verified. CDR3 length: 12 residues. The CDR3 region is CASSLGGLPLHF.

This clonotype registers medium-sized by frequency. This CDR3 reads CASSLTSGGSYNEQFF. The rearrangement links TRBV7-9 to TRBJ2-1; lacking DNA, the TRBD2 call made by TCRdb goes unchecked. The CDR3 is 16 residues long. In germline, CDR1 is SEHNR, CDR2 FQNEAQ (reference sequence).

The gene calls are TRBV6-2 or TRBV6-3 and TRBJ2-7; as DNA is missing, the TRBD2 call by TCRdb cannot be tested. There are 14 residues in the CDR3. Germline V gene sequence: CDR1 MNHEY, CDR2 SVGEGT. CDR3 in amino acids: CASSTAGGTYEQYF.

The V gene is TRBV18, the J gene TRBJ2-3; TCRdb indicates TRBD2, and absent DNA this call remains unverified. This CDR3 spans 17 amino acids. The V gene's germline CDR1 is KGHSH and CDR2 LQKENI. The CDR3 loop reads CASSPLPSGSRTDTQYF.

The chain employs TRBV19 and TRBJ2-1; the D call from TCRdb, TRBD2, cannot be confirmed without DNA. CDR3 length: 16 amino acids. In germline, CDR1 is LNHDA, CDR2 SQIVND (reference sequence). The CDR3 loop is CASSIGGLAGRNEQFF.

Measured by frequency, this clonotype is medium-sized. The chain carries TRBV7-2 and TRBJ2-7. The CDR3 totals 13 residues. Looked up from germline, CDR1 is SGHTA and CDR2 is FQGNSA. This chain's CDR3 is CASSLEVGYEQYF.

By frequency, this clonotype is medium-sized. V is TRBV18 and J is TRBJ1-1. This CDR3 comprises 14 residues. Germline CDR1 KGHSH, CDR2 LQKENI. CDR3 sequence: CASSPIGMNTEAFF.

By frequency, this clonotype registers medium-sized. The chain recombines TRBV7-4 with TRBJ2-3; there is no DNA to check the TCRdb D call of TRBD1. This CDR3 has 17 amino acids. Germline CDR1 is SGHVT and CDR2 is SQSDAQ. CDR3 protein: CASSLVSAAAPPDTQYF.

The rearrangement links TRBV20-1 to TRBJ2-1; TCRdb picks TRBD2, but there is no DNA to check that call. This CDR3 has 16 amino acids. CDR1 and CDR2 from the germline V gene are DFQATT and SNEGSKA (reference sequence). CDR3 region: CSASLFSGRIYNEQFF.